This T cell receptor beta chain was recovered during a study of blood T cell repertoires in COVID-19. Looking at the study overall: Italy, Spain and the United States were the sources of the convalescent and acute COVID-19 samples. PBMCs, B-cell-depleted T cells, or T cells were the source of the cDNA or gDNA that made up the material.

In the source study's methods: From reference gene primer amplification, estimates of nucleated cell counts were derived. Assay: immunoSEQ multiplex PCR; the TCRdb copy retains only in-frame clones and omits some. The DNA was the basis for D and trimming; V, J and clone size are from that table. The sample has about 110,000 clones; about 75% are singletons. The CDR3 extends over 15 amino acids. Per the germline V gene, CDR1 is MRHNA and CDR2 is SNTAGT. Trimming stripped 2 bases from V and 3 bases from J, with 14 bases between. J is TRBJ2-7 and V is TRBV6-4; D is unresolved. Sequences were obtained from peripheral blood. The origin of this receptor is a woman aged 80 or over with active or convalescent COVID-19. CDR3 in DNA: TGTGCCAGCAGTGACCATCCTGCGCCTCTCTACGAGCAGTACTTC. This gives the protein CASSDHPAPLYEQYF.